This TCR beta chain was recorded in a study of breast tumors, draining lymph nodes, adjacent tissues. Study-wide points: Tumor TCR diversity was below lymph nodes but above nontumor tissue. Compared with basal-like, luminal-like tumors shared significantly more repertoire with nontumor tissue. The lymph node origin of tumor T cells was framed as consistent with a hypothesis, not demonstrated. The data were judged consistent with most tumor T cells coming from lymph node and expanding in tumor.

TCRdb re-called the multiplex PCR reads with MiXCR, one entry per CDR3 protein. Among fewer than 250,000 distinct CDR3 sequences listed, approximately 31% were seen once. Deletions cut 4 bases from V and 6 bases from J, with 16 bases between. The CDR3 consists of 15 residues. Germline assignment: CDR1 SGDLS and CDR2 YYNGEE. Axillary draining lymph nodes of breast cancer patients supplied the node samples. This clonotype was seen ten or more times. The antigen is unknown. The chain combines TRBV9 with TRBJ2-2, with a tentative D call TRBD2 (7 bases). This clonotype was obtained from a female donor with breast cancer. Some clones in this sample may be carry-over from other donors' samples. Sequenced sample: axillary lymph node tissue. The CDR3 DNA reads TGTGCCAGCAGCCCGAGGGGGGGTCGGGCCGGGGAGCTGTTTTTT. It yields the protein CASSPRGGRAGELFF.